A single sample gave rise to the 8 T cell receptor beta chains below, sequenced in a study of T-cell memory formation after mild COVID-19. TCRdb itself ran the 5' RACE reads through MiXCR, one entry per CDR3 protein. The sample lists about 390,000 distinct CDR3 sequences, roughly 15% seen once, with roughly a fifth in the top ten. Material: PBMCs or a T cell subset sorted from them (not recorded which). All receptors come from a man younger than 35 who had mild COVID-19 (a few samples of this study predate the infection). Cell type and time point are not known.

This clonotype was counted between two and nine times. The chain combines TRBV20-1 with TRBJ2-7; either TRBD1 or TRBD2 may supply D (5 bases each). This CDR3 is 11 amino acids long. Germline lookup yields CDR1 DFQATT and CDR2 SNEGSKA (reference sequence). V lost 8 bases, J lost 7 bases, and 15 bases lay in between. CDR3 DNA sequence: TGCAGTCCCTGGGACGCCGCGGAGCAGTACGTC. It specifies CSPWDAAEQYV.

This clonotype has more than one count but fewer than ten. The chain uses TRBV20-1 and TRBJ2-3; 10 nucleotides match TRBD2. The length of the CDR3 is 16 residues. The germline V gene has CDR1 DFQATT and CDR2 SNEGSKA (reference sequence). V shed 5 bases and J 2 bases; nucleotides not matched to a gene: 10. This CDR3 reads CSAPLFSGGITDTQYF. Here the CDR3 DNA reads TGCAGTGCTCCTCTATTTAGCGGGGGGATCACAGATACGCAGTATTTT.

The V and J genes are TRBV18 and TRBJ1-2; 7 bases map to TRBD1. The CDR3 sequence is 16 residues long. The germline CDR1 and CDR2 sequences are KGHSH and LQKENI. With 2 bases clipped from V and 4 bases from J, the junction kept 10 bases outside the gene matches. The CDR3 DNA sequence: TGTGCCAGCTCACCAACGAGAGGGGGCTTAAGCTATGGCTACACCTTC. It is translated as CASSPTRGGLSYGYTF.

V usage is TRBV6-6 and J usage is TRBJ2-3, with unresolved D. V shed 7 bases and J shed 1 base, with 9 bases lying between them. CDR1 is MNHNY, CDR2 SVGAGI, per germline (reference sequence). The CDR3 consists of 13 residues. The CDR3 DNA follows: TGTGCCAGCAAAAGGGTCGGCACAGATACGCAGTATTTT. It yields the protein CASKRVGTDTQYF.

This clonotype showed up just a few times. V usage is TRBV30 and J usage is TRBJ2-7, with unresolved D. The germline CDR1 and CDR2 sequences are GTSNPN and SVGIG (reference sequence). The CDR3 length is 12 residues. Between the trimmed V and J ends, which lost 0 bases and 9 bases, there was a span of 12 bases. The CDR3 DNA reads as TGTGCCTGGAGTGTACTTGGCGGCGGGCAGTACTTC. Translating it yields CAWSVLGGGQYF.

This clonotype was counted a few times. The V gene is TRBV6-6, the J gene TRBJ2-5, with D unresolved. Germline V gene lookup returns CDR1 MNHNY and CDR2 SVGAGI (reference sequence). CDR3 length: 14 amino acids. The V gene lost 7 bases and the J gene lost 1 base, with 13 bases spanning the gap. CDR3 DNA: TGTGCCAGCACTTTATTGGGCCGCCAAGAGACCCAGTACTTC. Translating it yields CASTLLGRQETQYF.

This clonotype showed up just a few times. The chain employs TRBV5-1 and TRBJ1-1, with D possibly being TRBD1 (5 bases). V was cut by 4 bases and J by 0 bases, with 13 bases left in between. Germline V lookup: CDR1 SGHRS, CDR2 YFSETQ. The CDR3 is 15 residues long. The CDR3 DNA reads TGCGCCAGCAGCCGCCGGGGGGTGTTGAACACTGAAGCTTTCTTT. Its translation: CASSRRGVLNTEAFF.

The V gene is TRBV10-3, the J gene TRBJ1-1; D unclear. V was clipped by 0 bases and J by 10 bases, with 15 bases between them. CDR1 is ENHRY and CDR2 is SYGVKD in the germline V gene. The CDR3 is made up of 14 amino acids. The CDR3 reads CAISESRGKVGAFF. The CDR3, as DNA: TGTGCCATCAGTGAGTCGAGAGGTAAAGTCGGAGCTTTCTTT.